This passage covers 12 T cell receptor beta chains from one sample sequenced in a study of blood T cells in healthy people across ages. A J-beta primer mix and a sample-barcoded 5' primer were used in a second PCR of roughly 7 to 12 cycles. TCRdb processed the 5' RACE reads anew with MiXCR; each CDR3 protein has one entry. The table has approximately 2,000,000 distinct CDR3 sequences, around 42% seen once. The sequenced material came from blood. These receptors all come from a human donor in good health.

This clonotype was recorded a few times. The rearrangement links TRBV7-9 to TRBJ2-5; 11 bases match TRBD2. V lost 3 bases and J lost 5; bases outside the gene matches: 11. This CDR3 comprises 17 residues. Germline V gene data show CDR1 as SEHNR and CDR2 as FQNEAQ (reference sequence). The CDR3 nucleotides are TGTGCCAGCAGCTTTAACCTAGCGGGGGGCCAGGCGGAGACCCAGTACTTC. It specifies CASSFNLAGGQAETQYF.

The rearrangement links TRBV5-1 to TRBJ2-3; D possibly corresponds to TRBD2 (6 bases). V was clipped by 0 bases and J by 0 bases, with 11 bases between them. There are 16 residues in the CDR3. CDR1 SGHRS and CDR2 YFSETQ come from the germline V gene. CDR3 in amino acids: CASSLEGGVSTDTQYF. The CDR3 DNA reads TGCGCCAGCAGCTTGGAGGGCGGGGTTAGCACAGATACGCAGTATTTT.

The chain has TRBV12-3 or TRBV12-4 and TRBJ1-1, with no clear D. The CDR3 totals 13 residues. Trimming cost V 4 bases and J 11 bases, with 17 bases left between them. The CDR3 loop reads CASSSIASGRAFF. The CDR3 DNA reads TGTGCCAGCAGTTCCATCGCGTCGGGGAGGGCTTTCTTT.

The gene calls are TRBV6-2 or TRBV6-3 and TRBJ2-7; 11 nucleotides match TRBD1. Germline V gene lookup returns CDR1 MNHEY and CDR2 SVGEGT. Unmatched junction bases numbered 7, after V lost 6 bases and J lost 3 bases. The CDR3 loop spans 15 amino acids. This chain's CDR3 is CASSARDRGDYEQYF. The CDR3, as DNA: TGTGCCAGCAGCGCCCGGGACAGGGGGGACTACGAGCAGTACTTC.

This clonotype was counted a few times. This sequence joins TRBV10-3 and TRBJ2-5; tentatively, D is TRBD2 (5 bases). CDR3 length: 14 residues. Per the germline V gene, CDR1 is ENHRY and CDR2 is SYGVKD. Deletions cut 0 bases from V and 6 bases from J, with 11 bases between. CDR3 sequence (DNA): TGTGCCATCAGTGAGTCGAGGACTGAAAAGACCCAGTACTTC. Protein sequence: CAISESRTEKTQYF.

This clonotype was counted between two and nine times. This chain joins TRBV7-9 and TRBJ2-5, with 7 bases lining up with TRBD2. The CDR3 loop spans 14 amino acids. The V gene's germline CDR1 is SEHNR and CDR2 FQNEAQ (reference sequence). Trimming took 3 bases from V and 4 from J; bases not matched to a gene: 5. Here the CDR3 DNA reads TGTGCCAGCAGCTTGAGCGGGGTCACAGAGACCCAGTACTTC. Translated: CASSLSGVTETQYF. The full variable domain, completed using reference TRBV7-9 and TRBJ2-5, is DTGVSQNPRHKITKRGQNVTFRCDPISEHNRLYWYRQTLGQGPEFLTYFQNEAQLEKSRLLSDRFSAERPKGSFSTLEIQRTEQGDSAMYLCASSLSGVTETQYFGPGTRLLVL.

This clonotype was seen repeatedly, ten times or more. The chain has TRBV4-2 and TRBJ2-7; TRBD1 aligns across 9 bases. The CDR3 is made up of 14 amino acids. CDR1 and CDR2 from the germline V gene are LGHNA and YNFKEQ. V dropped 5 bases and J dropped 2; count of bases not matched to a gene: 4. The chain's CDR3 is CASSVRDRAYEQYF. The CDR3 nucleotides read TGTGCCAGCAGCGTAAGGGACAGGGCCTACGAGCAGTACTTC.

The chain has TRBV7-8 and TRBJ1-5; the match to TRBD1 covers 8 bases. After removal of 1 base from V and 3 bases from J, the junction contained 5 bases not matched to a gene. The CDR3 totals 16 residues. In germline, CDR1 is SGHVS, CDR2 FQNEAQ. CDR3 in DNA: TGTGCCAGCAGCTTAGGGACAGGGACGAACAATCAGCCCCAGCATTTT. It translates to CASSLGTGTNNQPQHF.

This clonotype was seen a handful of times. The V and J genes are TRBV28 and TRBJ2-2; 10 bases match TRBD2. Looked up from germline, CDR1 is MDHEN and CDR2 is SYDVKM. Losses at the gene ends were 2 bases for V and 1 base for J; bases not matched to a gene: 4. The CDR3 has 17 residues. CDR3 coding DNA: TGTGCCAGCAGTTTACTAGCGGGGGCCTTGAACACCGGGGAGCTGTTTTTT. Protein: CASSLLAGALNTGELFF.

The chain is built from TRBV5-1 and TRBJ2-1; D is perhaps TRBD2 (5 bases). Trimming cost V 2 bases and J 5 bases, with 17 bases left between them. CDR1 and CDR2 (germline): SGHRS, YFSETQ. CDR3 size: 16 residues. The DNA for the CDR3 is TGCGCCAGCAGCTTTGAGGGCTCCGCTCGACACAATGAGCAGTTCTTC. This sequence encodes CASSFEGSARHNEQFF.

V and J are TRBV2 and TRBJ1-3, with unresolved D. Trimming stripped 4 bases from V and 4 bases from J, with 5 bases between. CDR1 is SNHLY, CDR2 FYNNEI, per germline. This CDR3 region has 12 residues. CDR3 in amino acids: CASSVVGNTIYF. CDR3 nucleotide sequence: TGTGCCAGCAGTGTGGTCGGAAACACCATATATTTT.

This chain links TRBV15 with TRBJ1-2; a possible D gene is TRBD1 (5 bases). The germline V gene encodes CDR1 LNHNV and CDR2 YYDKDF (reference sequence). V lost 4 bases and J 8 bases, leaving 14 bases between the germline ends. The CDR3 runs to 13 residues. Here the CDR3 reads CATSTDTRSGYTF. The DNA for the CDR3 is TGTGCCACCAGCACGGACACTCGATCGGGCTACACCTTC.